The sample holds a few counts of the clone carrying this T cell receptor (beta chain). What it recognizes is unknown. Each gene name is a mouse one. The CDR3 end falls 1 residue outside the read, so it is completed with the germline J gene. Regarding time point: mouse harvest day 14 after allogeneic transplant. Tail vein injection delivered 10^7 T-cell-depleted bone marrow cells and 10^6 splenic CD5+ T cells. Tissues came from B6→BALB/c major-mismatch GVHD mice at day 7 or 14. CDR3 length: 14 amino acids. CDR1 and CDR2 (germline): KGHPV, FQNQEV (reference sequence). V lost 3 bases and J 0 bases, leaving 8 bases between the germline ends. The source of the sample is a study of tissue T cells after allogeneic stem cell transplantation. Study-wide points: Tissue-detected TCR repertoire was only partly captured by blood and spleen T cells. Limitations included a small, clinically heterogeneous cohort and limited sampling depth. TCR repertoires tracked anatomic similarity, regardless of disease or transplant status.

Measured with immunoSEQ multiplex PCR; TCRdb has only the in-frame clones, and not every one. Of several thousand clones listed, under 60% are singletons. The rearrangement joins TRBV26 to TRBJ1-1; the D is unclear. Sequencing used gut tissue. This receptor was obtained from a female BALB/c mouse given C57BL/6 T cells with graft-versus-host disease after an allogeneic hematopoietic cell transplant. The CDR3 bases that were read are TGTGCCAGCAGTCTTATAGGGACAAACACAGAAGTCTTC. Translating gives CASSLIGTNTEVF. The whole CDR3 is CASSLIGTNTEVFF.